One sample yielded the 31 T cell receptor beta chains listed below, sequenced in a study of cytomegalovirus exposure and HLA in healthy donors. Use of 60 Vbeta and 13 Jbeta primers characterized the PCR. TCRdb's table, derived via immunoSEQ multiplex PCR, lists solely in-frame clones and lacks some. The sample contains about 140,000 clones, just under 85% of which appear only once. Material for sequencing was PBMCs. These receptors all stem from a man between 25 and 39 years old in good health and CMV-seropositive.

V gene TRBV19 combines with J gene TRBJ2-1, with TRBD2 as a possible D gene (5 bases). The CDR3 spans 15 residues. Germline V gene lookup returns CDR1 LNHDA and CDR2 SQIVND (reference sequence). With 1 base removed from V and 0 bases from J, the gap between germline ends came to 7 bases. The CDR3 DNA reads TGTGCCAGTAGTATAGCGGGAAGCTCCTACAATGAGCAGTTCTTC. It translates to CASSIAGSSYNEQFF.

The genes are TRBV7-2 and TRBJ2-1, with 13 nucleotides matching TRBD2. The CDR3 sequence is 16 residues long. V was clipped by 4 bases and J by 5 bases; unmatched bases: 5. Germline values: CDR1 SGHTA, CDR2 FQGNSA. CDR3 sequence (DNA): TGTGCCAGCAGCTCCCCGGGACTAGCGGGAAACAATGAGCAGTTCTTC. Residues: CASSSPGLAGNNEQFF.

This clone has only one observation. The chain uses TRBV7-9 and TRBJ2-7, with D maybe TRBD1 (5 bases). The CDR3 covers 13 residues. Per germline, CDR1 SEHNR and CDR2 FQNEAQ (reference sequence). The V gene lost 5 bases and the J gene lost 5 bases, with 13 bases spanning the gap. The CDR3 spells CASSLGASHEQYF. CDR3 coding DNA: TGTGCCAGCAGCCTTGGGGCCAGTCACGAGCAGTACTTC.

The chain links TRBV28 to TRBJ1-2; D is ambiguous. The CDR3 covers 14 residues. Per germline, CDR1 MDHEN and CDR2 SYDVKM. V was clipped by 1 base and J by 4 bases, with 10 bases between them. CDR3 amino acids: CASSLSVPFYGYTF. The CDR3 DNA is TGTGCCAGCAGTTTATCTGTCCCTTTCTATGGCTACACCTTC.

The chain is built from TRBV7-6 and TRBJ1-5, with TRBD1 identical over 9 bases. The CDR3 covers 15 residues. V shed 4 bases, J shed 5 bases, and the junction held 6 bases outside the gene matches. CDR1 is SGHVS, CDR2 FNYEAQ, per germline. The CDR3 sequence: CASSCSGQGDQPQHF. Here the CDR3 DNA reads TGTGCCAGCAGCTGCTCGGGACAGGGAGATCAGCCCCAGCATTTT. Variable domain in full (rest from reference TRBV7-6 and TRBJ1-5): GAGVSQSPRYKVTKRGQDVALRCDPISGHVSLYWYRQALGQGPEFLTYFNYEAQQDKSGLPNDRFSAERPEGSISTLTIQRTEQRDSAMYRCASSCSGQGDQPQHFGDGTRLSIL.

This sequence joins TRBV18 and TRBJ2-6; no clear D gene. V was cut by 3 bases and J by 2 bases, with 8 bases left in between. There are 15 residues in the CDR3. Looked up from germline, CDR1 is KGHSH and CDR2 is LQKENI. DNA of the CDR3: TGTGCCAGCTCACCTGCGAGCACTGGGGCCAACGTCCTGACTTTC. This gives the protein CASSPASTGANVLTF. The complete variable domain, with remaining parts taken from reference TRBV18 and TRBJ2-6, reads NAGVMQNPRHLVRRRGQEARLRCSPMKGHSHVYWYRQLPEEGLKFMVYLQKENIIDESGMPKERFSAEFPKEGPSILRIQQVVRGDSAAYFCASSPASTGANVLTFGAGSRLTVL.

Only one count was recorded for this clone. The chain recombines TRBV27 with TRBJ2-7, with TRBD1 matching 9 bases. This CDR3 is 14 amino acids long. With V trimmed by 5 bases and J by 5 bases, 7 bases remained unmatched. The V gene's germline CDR1 is MNHEY and CDR2 SMNVEV (reference sequence). CDR3 residues: CASSPGQGYDEQYF. The DNA of the CDR3 is TGTGCCAGCAGTCCGGGACAGGGATATGACGAGCAGTACTTC.

The CDR3 sequence: CASSGGASNYGYTF. The CDR3, as DNA: TGTGCCAGCTCAGGTGGAGCCTCTAACTATGGCTACACCTTC. The gene calls are TRBV18 and TRBJ1-2; no reliable D call. Germline V lookup: CDR1 KGHSH, CDR2 LQKENI. The CDR3 runs 14 residues. Trimming stripped 5 bases from V and 0 bases from J, with 10 bases between.

In DNA form, the CDR3 reads TGTGCCAGCAGGAGGGCCGTCGGGGAGCTGTTTTTT. Its protein is CASRRAVGELFF. The gene calls are TRBV27 and TRBJ2-2; TRBD2 is a possible D gene (5 bases). Germline lookup yields CDR1 MNHEY and CDR2 SMNVEV (reference sequence). V dropped 6 bases and J dropped 7 bases, with 9 bases sitting between them. This CDR3 has 12 amino acids.

This clone was detected ten times or more. The rearrangement uses TRBV7-2 and TRBJ1-3; maybe TRBD1 (5 bases). V lost 5 bases and J lost 4, with 12 bases in between. Germline CDR1 and CDR2: SGHTA and FQGNSA. The CDR3 consists of 14 residues. The CDR3 DNA is TGTGCCAGCAGCCCGCTGCAGGGAGGAAACACCATATATTTT. Encoded protein: CASSPLQGGNTIYF.

The rearrangement uses TRBV10-2 and TRBJ2-3, with D tentatively TRBD2 (6 bases). The CDR3 is 12 residues long. From germline, CDR1 is WSHSY and CDR2 SAAADI. V was pared by 5 bases and J by 7 bases, with 10 bases between. The CDR3 nucleotides read TGCGCCAGCAGTCTGACTAGTAATACGCAGTATTTT. This sequence encodes CASSLTSNTQYF.

The V gene is TRBV10-3, the J gene TRBJ2-3, with 12 bases aligning to TRBD2. Germline CDR1 reads ENHRY; CDR2 reads SYGVKD. With 3 bases clipped from V and 3 bases from J, the junction kept 7 bases outside the gene matches. The CDR3 sequence is 17 residues long. DNA of the CDR3: TGTGCCATCAGTGACCTCAGGACTAGCGGGAATACAGATACGCAGTATTTT. Its protein product is CAISDLRTSGNTDTQYF.

This chain links TRBV28 with TRBJ1-1; D is uncertain. Trimming removed 3 bases at V and 0 bases at J, with 5 bases between. This CDR3 region has 13 residues. Germline CDR1 and CDR2: MDHEN and SYDVKM. The CDR3 spells CASSFVVNTEAFF. The CDR3 bases are TGTGCCAGCAGTTTCGTCGTGAACACTGAAGCTTTCTTT.

The V call is TRBV7-3, the J call TRBJ2-3, with D maybe TRBD2 (7 bases). Germline CDR1 SGHTA, CDR2 FQGTGA. Trimming removed 3 bases at V and 6 bases at J, with 10 bases between. The CDR3 loop spans 13 amino acids. The CDR3 DNA reads as TGTGCCAGCAGCTTCGCGGGGGCGGATACGCAGTATTTT. It translates to CASSFAGADTQYF.

CDR3: CASSLLPLGSETQYF. The CDR3 nucleotides read TGTGCCAGCAGCTTATTACCCCTAGGATCCGAGACCCAGTACTTC. The genes are TRBV7-9 and TRBJ2-5, with no clear D. Trimming removed 2 bases from V and 5 bases from J, with 15 bases in between. This CDR3 spans 15 amino acids. The germline V gene has CDR1 SEHNR and CDR2 FQNEAQ (reference sequence).

V gene TRBV29-1 combines with J gene TRBJ1-3; the match to TRBD1 covers 7 bases. The J segment lost 0 bases and the V segment lost 6 bases, leaving 5 bases of the junction unmatched. The CDR3 spans 14 residues. Germline lookup yields CDR1 SQVTM and CDR2 ANQGSEA. CDR3 sequence reads: CSVETGASGNTIYF. CDR3 nucleotides: TGCAGCGTGGAAACAGGGGCCTCTGGAAACACCATATATTTT.

This clone was counted only a few times. The genes are TRBV14 and TRBJ2-5; D is unclear. There are 14 residues in the CDR3. Germline V gene data show CDR1 as SGHDN and CDR2 as FVKESK. Deletions cut 0 bases from V and 5 bases from J, with 10 bases between. CDR3 DNA: TGTGCCAGCAGCCAAGACTCGGCGAGGGAGACCCAGTACTTC. Its translation: CASSQDSARETQYF.

The genes are TRBV10-1 and TRBJ2-7, with a weak D call TRBD1 (6 bases). The CDR3 is 14 amino acids. V lost 3 bases to trimming and J lost 3 bases, with 12 bases between them. Germline CDR1 and CDR2: WNHNN and SYGVQD (reference sequence). CDR3 sequence: CASSDPQGDYEQYF. CDR3 DNA: TGCGCCAGCAGTGATCCACAGGGCGACTACGAGCAGTACTTC.

V gene TRBV28 combines with J gene TRBJ2-7; 7 bases map to TRBD1. Looked up from germline, CDR1 is MDHEN and CDR2 is SYDVKM. The length of the CDR3 is 15 residues. The ends lost 3 bases at V and 3 bases at J; junction bases unmatched: 8. For the CDR3, the DNA is TGTGCCAGCAGTTTTCCGAGACAGGGCGGCTACGAGCAGTACTTC. It is translated as CASSFPRQGGYEQYF.

On this clone itself: The junction does not match germline at one end; this may be a read error. The gene calls are TRBV5-6 and TRBJ1-3; 7 positions match TRBD1. The germline V gene has CDR1 SGHDT and CDR2 YYEEEE. There are 14 residues in the CDR3. CDR3 region: CASRLTGTGNAIYF. CDR3 DNA sequence: TGTGCCAGCAGACTGACAGGGACTGGAAACGCCATATATTTT.

The chain links TRBV18 to TRBJ2-7, with TRBD1 matching 11 bases. Germline CDR1 KGHSH, CDR2 LQKENI. The CDR3 length is 14 residues. With V trimmed by 6 bases and J by 5 bases, 6 bases remained unmatched. CDR3 bases: TGTGCCAGCTCCGAACGGACAGGGGGCAACGAGCAGTACTTC. Translation: CASSERTGGNEQYF.

The genes are TRBV7-2 and TRBJ1-1; the D is unclear. Deletions cut 1 base from V and 1 base from J, with 10 bases between. The V gene's germline CDR1 is SGHTA and CDR2 FQGNSA. CDR3 size: 15 residues. The CDR3: CASSLGHIWNTEAFF. The CDR3 DNA sequence: TGTGCCAGCAGCTTAGGACACATATGGAACACTGAAGCTTTCTTT.

This chain connects TRBV18 to TRBJ2-2; 10 bases fit TRBD2. This CDR3 contains 16 residues. Per the germline V gene, CDR1 is KGHSH and CDR2 is LQKENI. J was trimmed by 6 bases and V by 5 bases; bases with no gene match: 9. CDR3 loop: CASSTFPLAGAGELFF. For the CDR3, the DNA is TGTGCCAGCTCAACGTTTCCCCTAGCGGGAGCCGGGGAGCTGTTTTTT.

This sequence joins TRBV5-4 and TRBJ1-1, with 8 nucleotides matching TRBD1. CDR1 is SGHNT, CDR2 YYREEE, per germline (reference sequence). The CDR3 spans 14 residues. Trimming took 0 bases from V and 8 from J; bases not matched to a gene: 6. CDR3 sequence reads: CASSLEGQGVEAFF. The DNA for the CDR3 is TGTGCCAGCAGCTTGGAAGGACAGGGAGTCGAAGCTTTCTTT.

The chain has TRBV25-1 and TRBJ2-3; unclear D gene. The CDR3 covers 15 residues. Germline assignment: CDR1 MGHDK and CDR2 SYGVNS. V lost 1 base to trimming and J lost 0 bases, with 8 bases between them. The CDR3, as DNA: TGTGCCAGCAGTGAATTTGAAACTAGCACAGATACGCAGTATTTT. The encoded protein is CASSEFETSTDTQYF.

CDR3 DNA: TGTGCCAGCAGGGCGTCTAGCGGGAGCTTCGGGAATGAGCAGTTCTTC. Its translation is CASRASSGSFGNEQFF. The chain combines TRBV5-8 with TRBJ2-1; 10 bases match TRBD2. This CDR3 region has 16 residues. Losses at the gene ends were 5 bases for V and 7 bases for J; bases not matched to a gene: 12. Germline CDR1 and CDR2: SGHTS and YDEGEE.

The chain uses TRBV27 and TRBJ1-1, with D tentatively TRBD1 (6 bases). The CDR3 contains 13 residues. In germline, CDR1 is MNHEY, CDR2 SMNVEV (reference sequence). The ends were cut back, 6 bases at V and 2 bases at J, with 10 bases in the middle. DNA of the CDR3: TGTGCCAGCAGCACAGGGATAAACACTGAAGCTTTCTTT. This codes for CASSTGINTEAFF.

The chain couples TRBV5-1 to TRBJ2-5; 8 bases map to TRBD2. The CDR3 covers 15 residues. Per germline, CDR1 SGHRS and CDR2 YFSETQ. The V gene end was trimmed by 2 bases and the J gene end by 0 bases; junction bases not matched to a gene: 3. As DNA, the CDR3 is TGCGCCAGCAGCTTTTATAGCGGGAACCAAGAGACCCAGTACTTC. Encoded protein: CASSFYSGNQETQYF.

The chain couples TRBV10-3 to TRBJ2-3, with a weak D call TRBD1 (6 bases). This CDR3 has 14 residues. V was pared by 0 bases and J by 7 bases, with 11 bases between. The germline V gene has CDR1 ENHRY and CDR2 SYGVKD. The CDR3 DNA reads TGTGCCATCAGTGAGTCGATCAGGGGAAATACGCAGTATTTT. The encoded protein is CAISESIRGNTQYF.

The rearrangement joins TRBV7-3 to TRBJ2-3, with a possible D match to TRBD2 (6 bases). Trimming pared 6 bases from V and 5 bases from J, leaving 15 bases between. The germline V gene encodes CDR1 SGHTA and CDR2 FQGTGA. The CDR3 extends over 14 amino acids. DNA of the CDR3: TGTGCCAGCAGTTCGGGGGTCCAGGGAGATACGCAGTATTTT. This codes for CASSSGVQGDTQYF.

The chain couples TRBV5-1 to TRBJ2-5; the match to TRBD1 covers 7 bases. The CDR3 has 14 amino acids. CDR1 SGHRS and CDR2 YFSETQ come from the germline V gene. With V trimmed by 2 bases and J by 4 bases, 5 bases remained unmatched. CDR3: CASSFDREVETQYF. The CDR3 region has the DNA TGCGCCAGCAGCTTCGACAGGGAAGTAGAGACCCAGTACTTC.